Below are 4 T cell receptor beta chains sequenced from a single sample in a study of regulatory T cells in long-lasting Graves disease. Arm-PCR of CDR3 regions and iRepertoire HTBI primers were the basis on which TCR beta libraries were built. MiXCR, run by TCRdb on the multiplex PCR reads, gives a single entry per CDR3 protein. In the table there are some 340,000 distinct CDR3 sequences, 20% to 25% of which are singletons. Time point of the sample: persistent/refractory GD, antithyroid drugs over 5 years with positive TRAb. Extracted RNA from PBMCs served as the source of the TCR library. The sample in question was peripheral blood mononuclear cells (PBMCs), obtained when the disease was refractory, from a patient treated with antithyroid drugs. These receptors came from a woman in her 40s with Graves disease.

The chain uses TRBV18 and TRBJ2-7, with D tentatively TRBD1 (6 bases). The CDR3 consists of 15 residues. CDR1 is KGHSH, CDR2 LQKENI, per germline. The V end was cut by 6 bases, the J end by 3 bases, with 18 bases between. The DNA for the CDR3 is TGTGCCAGCTCGCAAAGACAGGTGATAAACTACGAGCAGTACTTC. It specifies CASSQRQVINYEQYF.

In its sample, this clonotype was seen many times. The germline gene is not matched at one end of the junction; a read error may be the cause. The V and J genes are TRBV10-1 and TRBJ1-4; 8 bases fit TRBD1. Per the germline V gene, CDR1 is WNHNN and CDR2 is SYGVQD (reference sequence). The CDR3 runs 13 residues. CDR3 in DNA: TGTGCCAGCAGTGGACAGGGAGATGAAAAACTGTTTTTT. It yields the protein CASSGQGDEKLFF.

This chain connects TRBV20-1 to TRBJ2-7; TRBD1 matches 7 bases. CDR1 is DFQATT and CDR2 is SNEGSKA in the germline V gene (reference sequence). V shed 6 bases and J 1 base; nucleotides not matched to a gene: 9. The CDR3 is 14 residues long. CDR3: CSAWTGQDSYEQYF. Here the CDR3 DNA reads TGCAGTGCCTGGACAGGCCAAGATTCCTACGAGCAGTACTTC.

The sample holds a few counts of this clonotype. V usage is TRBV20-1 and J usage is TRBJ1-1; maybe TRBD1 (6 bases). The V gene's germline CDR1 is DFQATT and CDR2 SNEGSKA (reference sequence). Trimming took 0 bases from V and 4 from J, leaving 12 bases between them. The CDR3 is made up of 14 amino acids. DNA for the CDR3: TGCAGTGCTAGAGAGACTTTAGGGGGCACTGAAGCTTTCTTT. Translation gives CSARETLGGTEAFF.